Reported below is one T cell receptor (beta chain). Antigen unknown. Trimming stripped 5 bases from V and 2 bases from J, with 13 bases between. The germline CDR1 and CDR2 sequences are MNHNS and SASEGT. The CDR3 has 15 residues. The data were obtained in a study of cytomegalovirus exposure and HLA in healthy donors. Notes on the study in general: Previous analysis showed most TCR beta V segments were productive about 87% or about 30% of the time. Sequencing had likely introduced a cluster of highly shared sequence variants as an artifact. There were reportedly fewer N-insertions in an Asian-associated ancestry cluster than the approximately 670-donor mean, in a later analysis.

The PCR contained 60 Vbeta and 13 Jbeta primers. Profiling relied on immunoSEQ multiplex PCR, and the TCRdb table lists in-frame clones only, not all of them. The data hold about 21,000 clones, with around 77% observed a single time. The specimen sequenced was PBMCs. The sequence came from a man aged 60 to 75 in good health and CMV-seronegative. This sequence joins TRBV6-1 and TRBJ1-5; D call uncertain. Here the CDR3 DNA reads TGTGCCAGCAGTCGAGTCCACGAGGGCAATCAGCCCCAGCATTTT. Protein product: CASSRVHEGNQPQHF.